This is a list of T cell receptor beta chains from one sample in a study of OX40 agonist ivuxolimab in advanced cancers. Using immunoSEQ multiplex PCR, the repertoire was profiled, and TCRdb retains in-frame clones only, with some absent. Of some 61,000 clones in the sample, more than 80% were seen once. The sequencing used CD4+ or CD8+ T cells sorted from blood, collected in a trial of the OX40 agonist ivuxolimab. The origin of the receptors is an adult with an advanced solid tumor such as melanoma, head and neck, liver or kidney cancer. Both conserved end residues are part of each CDR3. Each record gives: clone size, J gene, D gene, V gene, CDR3 protein, CDR3 DNA. A D gene is named only where the DNA matches it firmly. The size of a clone is reported for some rows only, either as once, few or many, or as a class for expanded clones.

size: -; J: TRBJ1-5; D: TRBD1; V: TRBV4-1; CDR3: CASSLRDSDSNQPQHF; DNA: TGCGCCAGCAGCCTCCGGGACAGTGATAGCAATCAGCCCCAGCATTTT
size: -; J: TRBJ1-2; D: -; V: TRBV28; CDR3: CASTYGTRPYGYTF; DNA: TGTGCCAGCACCTATGGGACAAGACCCTATGGCTACACCTTC
size: -; J: TRBJ2-3; D: -; V: TRBV15; CDR3: CATSTSTDTQYF; DNA: TGTGCCACCAGCACGAGCACAGATACGCAGTATTTT
size: once; J: TRBJ2-3; D: TRBD2; V: TRBV7-3; CDR3: CASSLGLAGVTHLVF; DNA: TGTGCCAGCAGCCTGGGACTAGCGGGAGTCACCCATCTCGTTTTT
size: few; J: TRBJ2-7; D: TRBD1; V: TRBV5-1; CDR3: CASSRGQGAGEQYF; DNA: TGCGCCAGCAGCCGAGGACAGGGGGCCGGAGAGCAGTACTTC
size: -; J: TRBJ2-7; D: TRBD1; V: TRBV5-1; CDR3: CASSLEGQGIEQYF; DNA: TGCGCCAGCAGCTTGGAAGGACAGGGGATCGAGCAGTACTTC
size: -; J: TRBJ1-5; D: -; V: TRBV28; CDR3: CASSTQGGFQPQHF; DNA: TGTGCCAGCAGTACACAGGGAGGTTTTCAGCCCCAGCATTTT
size: once; J: TRBJ2-7; D: TRBD1; V: TRBV6-5; CDR3: CASRRGQGRGEQYF; DNA: TGTGCCAGCAGACGGGGACAGGGGAGGGGCGAGCAGTACTTC
size: -; J: TRBJ1-2; D: -; V: TRBV5-4; CDR3: CASSPRIRVVPNYGYTF; DNA: TGTGCCAGCAGCCCCCGGATACGGGTGGTTCCTAACTATGGCTACACCTTC
size: -; J: TRBJ1-5; D: -; V: TRBV6-1; CDR3: CASSVEAYSNQPQHF; DNA: TGTGCCAGCAGTGTCGAGGCTTATAGCAATCAGCCCCAGCATTTT
size: once; J: TRBJ1-2; D: -; V: TRBV7-9; CDR3: CASGAGGGKEDGYTF; DNA: TGTGCCAGCGGTGCCGGTGGGGGGAAGGAGGATGGCTACACCTTC
size: -; J: TRBJ2-7; D: -; V: TRBV4-3; CDR3: CASSLDGEQYF; DNA: TGCGCCAGCAGCCTTGATGGAGAGCAGTACTTC
size: few; J: TRBJ1-2; D: TRBD1; V: TRBV29-1; CDR3: CSVDRGQAGSYGYTF; DNA: TGCAGCGTTGATAGGGGGCAGGCAGGGAGCTATGGCTACACCTTC
size: few; J: TRBJ2-2; D: TRBD2; V: TRBV9; CDR3: CASSVEVVGGSGTGELFF; DNA: TGTGCCAGCAGCGTAGAGGTTGTGGGCGGGAGCGGTACCGGGGAGCTGTTTTTT
size: -; J: TRBJ2-7; D: TRBD1; V: TRBV19; CDR3: CASSRTGAYEQYF; DNA: TGTGCCAGTAGTCGGACAGGGGCATACGAGCAGTACTTC
size: -; J: TRBJ1-3; D: -; V: TRBV5-1; CDR3: CASSTDQGNTIYF; DNA: TGCGCCAGCAGCACAGACCAGGGAAACACCATATATTTT
size: -; J: TRBJ2-1; D: TRBD2; V: TRBV15; CDR3: CATSRDPRGGAGNEQFF; DNA: TGTGCCACCAGCAGAGATCCACGGGGGGGCGCCGGGAATGAGCAGTTCTTC
size: -; J: TRBJ1-1; D: TRBD1; V: TRBV18; CDR3: CASSPDFTGVFTEAFF; DNA: TGTGCCAGCTCACCCGATTTTACAGGGGTATTCACTGAAGCTTTCTTT
size: -; J: TRBJ2-2; D: -; V: TRBV6-1; CDR3: CASSYPGELFF; DNA: TGTGCCAGCAGTTACCCCGGGGAGCTGTTTTTT
size: once; J: TRBJ1-1; D: -; V: TRBV28; CDR3: CASSPGLMNTEAFF; DNA: TGTGCCAGCAGTCCGGGTCTTATGAACACTGAAGCTTTCTTT
size: -; J: TRBJ1-2; D: -; V: TRBV19; CDR3: CASRASWTVVHYGYTF; DNA: TGTGCCAGTAGGGCCTCCTGGACAGTCGTTCACTATGGCTACACCTTC
size: -; J: TRBJ2-7; D: -; V: TRBV28; CDR3: CASSLGGSNSYEQYF; DNA: TGTGCCAGCAGTTTAGGAGGCAGCAACTCCTACGAGCAGTACTTC
size: -; J: TRBJ2-1; D: -; V: TRBV14; CDR3: CASSQDKYREQFF; DNA: TGTGCCAGCAGCCAAGATAAATACCGAGAGCAGTTCTTC
size: once; J: TRBJ2-2; D: TRBD1; V: TRBV4-1; CDR3: CASSTYETGDGELFF; DNA: TGCGCCAGCAGCACATATGAAACAGGGGACGGGGAGCTGTTTTTT
size: -; J: TRBJ2-2; D: -; V: TRBV6-5; CDR3: CASGRNTGELFF; DNA: TGTGCCAGCGGGCGGAACACCGGGGAGCTGTTTTTT
size: -; J: TRBJ2-7; D: -; V: TRBV6-1; CDR3: CASMQGPFYEQYF; DNA: TGTGCCAGCATGCAGGGACCGTTCTACGAGCAGTACTTC
size: -; J: TRBJ1-3; D: -; V: TRBV11-3; CDR3: CASSFGSGNTIYF; DNA: TGTGCCAGCAGCTTTGGTTCTGGAAACACCATATATTTT
size: -; J: TRBJ2-1; D: -; V: TRBV5-1; CDR3: CASSITSPSYNEQFF; DNA: TGCGCCAGCAGTATTACCTCCCCCTCCTACAATGAGCAGTTCTTC
size: -; J: TRBJ1-1; D: TRBD1; V: TRBV2; CDR3: CASSGQGYTEAFF; DNA: TGTGCCAGCAGCGGACAGGGGTACACTGAAGCTTTCTTT
size: -; J: TRBJ1-4; D: -; V: TRBV2; CDR3: CASTITGRPNEKLFF; DNA: TGTGCCAGCACTATAACGGGGAGGCCTAATGAAAAACTGTTTTTT
size: -; J: TRBJ2-5; D: -; V: TRBV6-1; CDR3: CASSEAVGGRGETQYF; DNA: TGTGCCAGCAGTGAAGCGGTGGGGGGACGAGGGGAGACCCAGTACTTC
size: -; J: TRBJ2-5; D: -; V: TRBV6-1; CDR3: CASRRGLGYQETQYF; DNA: TGTGCCAGCCGAAGGGGCCTGGGCTACCAAGAGACCCAGTACTTC
size: -; J: TRBJ1-5; D: TRBD1; V: TRBV30; CDR3: CAWSGGNNQPQHF; DNA: TGTGCCTGGTCAGGGGGAAACAATCAGCCCCAGCATTTT
size: once; J: TRBJ2-1; D: TRBD1; V: TRBV28; CDR3: CATQRDSVNEQFF; DNA: TGTGCCACCCAGAGGGACAGCGTAAATGAGCAGTTCTTC
size: -; J: TRBJ1-5; D: -; V: TRBV19; CDR3: CASSIRDNQPQHF; DNA: TGTGCCAGTAGTATAAGGGACAATCAGCCCCAGCATTTT
size: -; J: TRBJ1-1; D: -; V: TRBV5-5; CDR3: CASSLEGSRAAEAFF; DNA: TGTGCCAGCAGCTTGGAAGGGTCCCGAGCCGCTGAAGCTTTCTTT
size: few; J: TRBJ2-5; D: -; V: TRBV4-1; CDR3: CASSQGLREETQYF; DNA: TGCGCCAGCAGCCAGGGGTTGCGGGAAGAGACCCAGTACTTC
size: once; J: TRBJ2-7; D: -; V: TRBV7-3; CDR3: CASSLRGPYRYEQYF; DNA: TGTGCCAGCAGCTTAAGGGGGCCATACCGCTACGAGCAGTACTTC
size: once; J: TRBJ2-7; D: TRBD1; V: TRBV28; CDR3: CASSSRTGGHYEQYF; DNA: TGTGCCAGCAGTTCCCGGACAGGGGGACACTACGAGCAGTACTTC
size: -; J: TRBJ1-3; D: -; V: TRBV11-1; CDR3: CASSLSSSENTIYF; DNA: TGTGCCAGCAGCTTAAGTTCATCTGAAAACACCATATATTTT
size: -; J: TRBJ1-3; D: -; V: TRBV19; CDR3: CASMRSGAGNTIYF; DNA: TGTGCCAGTATGAGATCGGGGGCTGGAAACACCATATATTTT
size: -; J: TRBJ2-3; D: TRBD2; V: TRBV18; CDR3: CASSPSLQFAGDRYF; DNA: TGTGCCAGCTCACCTAGCCTGCAGTTCGCGGGAGACCGGTATTTT
size: -; J: TRBJ1-1; D: -; V: TRBV7-2; CDR3: CASRLTGSEAFF; DNA: TGTGCCAGCAGGTTAACAGGGTCTGAAGCTTTCTTT
size: -; J: TRBJ2-1; D: -; V: TRBV5-1; CDR3: CASSLEPSRLDEQFF; DNA: TGCGCCAGCAGCTTGGAGCCTAGCAGGCTCGATGAGCAGTTCTTC
size: once; J: TRBJ2-3; D: -; V: TRBV7-3; CDR3: CASSSRSSTDTQYF; DNA: TGTGCCAGCAGCTCTAGATCTAGCACAGATACGCAGTATTTT
size: -; J: TRBJ2-3; D: -; V: TRBV10-2; CDR3: CASILNLGSLDTQYF; DNA: TGCGCCAGCATTCTCAACCTAGGGAGTCTAGATACGCAGTATTTT